The 30 T cell receptor beta chains reported below all come from one sample, sequenced in a study of T-cell reconstitution after alpha-beta-depleted transplantation in children. Unique molecular identifiers were incorporated when the TCRbeta library was constructed. TCRdb reprocessed the PCR reads via MiXCR and lists one record per CDR3 protein. The table shows about 340,000 distinct CDR3 sequences, with 13% occurring only once. This specimen consisted of PBMCs, obtained from the stem cell graft. These receptors all come from a human donor who donated a stem cell graft to a child with Fanconi anemia.

V and J are TRBV2 and TRBJ2-1, with 8 nucleotides matching TRBD1. The CDR3 has 16 residues. CDR1 and CDR2 (germline): SNHLY, FYNNEI. Germline trimming cut 8 bases from V and 10 bases from J; bases unmatched to any gene: 19. CDR3 in amino acids: CASLISERQGASEQFF. The CDR3 DNA reads as TGTGCCAGCCTCATTAGCGAAAGGCAGGGGGCTAGCGAGCAGTTCTTC.

This clonotype has a handful of counts. This rearrangement joins TRBV6-5 to TRBJ1-4; perhaps TRBD1 as D (5 bases). Germline V gene lookup returns CDR1 MNHEY and CDR2 SVGAGI. V dropped 7 bases and J dropped 6 bases, with 12 bases sitting between them. CDR3 size: 13 residues. The chain's CDR3 is CASKRGEDEKLFF. The CDR3 bases are TGTGCCAGCAAGAGGGGCGAAGATGAAAAACTGTTTTTT.

The chain is built from TRBV12-5 and TRBJ1-2; D unresolved. This CDR3 comprises 12 residues. V dropped 5 bases and J dropped 8 bases, with 12 bases sitting between them. Per the germline V gene, CDR1 is LGHNT and CDR2 is FRNRAP. CDR3 region: CASGPSATGYTF. In DNA, the CDR3 is TGTGCTAGTGGTCCGAGCGCGACCGGCTACACCTTC.

This clonotype was observed a handful of times. The CDR3 spells CASSPRPGARTEAFF. The CDR3 DNA sequence: TGTGCCAGCAGTCCACGACCCGGGGCCCGGACTGAAGCTTTCTTT. This chain uses TRBV28 with TRBJ1-1; D might be TRBD1 (5 bases). Per germline, CDR1 MDHEN and CDR2 SYDVKM. The CDR3 is made up of 15 amino acids. V dropped 5 bases and J dropped 5 bases, with 18 bases sitting between them. Looking up the rest from reference TRBV28 and TRBJ1-1 gives the full variable domain: DVKVTQSSRYLVKRTGEKVFLECVQDMDHENMFWYRQDPGLGLRLIYFSYDVKMKEKGDIPEGYSVSREKKERFSLILESASTNQTSMYLCASSPRPGARTEAFFGQGTRLTVV.

This clonotype was recorded at least ten times. The chain couples TRBV6-2 or TRBV6-3 to TRBJ1-2; TRBD1 matches 7 bases. There are 12 residues in the CDR3. With V trimmed by 4 bases and J by 7 bases, 3 bases remained unmatched. Per germline, CDR1 MNHEY and CDR2 SVGEGT. Here the CDR3 DNA reads TGTGCCAGCAGTTCAGGGGGGCCTGGCTACACCTTC. Translation gives CASSSGGPGYTF.

This clonotype was found a few times. The chain links TRBV7-2 to TRBJ2-4, with a tentative D call TRBD1 (5 bases). The V gene's germline CDR1 is SGHTA and CDR2 FQGNSA. Trimming shortened V by 4 bases and J by 9 bases, and 25 bases separated the two germline ends. This CDR3 has 17 amino acids. CDR3 bases: TGTGCCAGCAGCTCTCGCGTTGGAGTCGACCGGCAGGGCATTCAGTACTTC. This translates into CASSSRVGVDRQGIQYF.

This clonotype was detected only a few times. V gene TRBV7-2 combines with J gene TRBJ1-2; D is ambiguous. Germline V gives CDR1 SGHTA, CDR2 FQGNSA. The V end was cut by 4 bases, the J end by 0 bases, with 12 bases between. CDR3 length equals 15 residues. DNA for the CDR3: TGTGCCAGCAGCTCAAGTTACTTCTCTAACTATGGCTACACCTTC. It encodes CASSSSYFSNYGYTF.

This clonotype was seen more than once but under ten times. V gene TRBV7-6 combines with J gene TRBJ2-1, with D unresolved. Germline CDR1 reads SGHVS; CDR2 reads FNYEAQ. This CDR3 contains 13 residues. The V and J ends lost 8 bases and 0 bases respectively, with 8 bases between them. CDR3 in amino acids: CASASSSYNEQFF. The CDR3 region has the DNA TGTGCCAGCGCCAGCAGCTCCTACAATGAGCAGTTCTTC.

In this sample, this clonotype turned up many times. This rearrangement joins TRBV10-1 to TRBJ2-3, with D perhaps TRBD1 or TRBD2 (7 bases each). The V gene lost 4 bases and the J gene lost 2 bases, with 13 bases spanning the gap. There are 15 residues in the CDR3. The germline CDR1 and CDR2 sequences are WNHNN and SYGVQD (reference sequence). The CDR3 loop is CASSAGEGATDTQYF. The DNA for the CDR3 is TGCGCCAGCAGTGCCGGGGAGGGGGCCACAGATACGCAGTATTTT.

In this sample, this clonotype turned up many times. The chain is built from TRBV15 and TRBJ1-5; D is ambiguous. Trimming pared 0 bases from V and 4 bases from J, leaving 7 bases between. This CDR3 is 14 amino acids long. The germline V gene has CDR1 LNHNV and CDR2 YYDKDF (reference sequence). Here the CDR3 DNA reads TGTGCCACCAGCAGAGATTCTGCAAATCAGCCCCAGCATTTT. It codes for CATSRDSANQPQHF.

On this clonotype itself: Sequence at one end of the junction differs from germline and may be a read error. The chain recombines TRBV5-1 with TRBJ2-3; the D gene is possibly TRBD1 (6 bases). CDR3 length equals 13 residues. Germline V lookup: CDR1 SGHRS, CDR2 YFSETQ. CDR3 sequence (DNA): TGCGTCAGCAGCTTGCAGGGGACAGATACGCAGTATTTT. The encoded protein is CVSSLQGTDTQYF.

This clonotype has a handful of counts. The V call is TRBV5-1, the J call TRBJ2-2, with 7 bases aligning to TRBD2. The ends lost 4 bases at V and 6 bases at J; junction bases unmatched: 9. The CDR3 consists of 15 residues. The germline CDR1 and CDR2 sequences are SGHRS and YFSETQ. CDR3 sequence: CASSPGGLIAGELFF. The DNA of the CDR3 is TGCGCCAGCAGCCCGGGAGGTCTGATCGCCGGGGAGCTGTTTTTT.

The sample holds many counts of this clonotype. The chain carries TRBV12-3 or TRBV12-4 and TRBJ2-1; D is ambiguous. The CDR3 length is 13 residues. The V end was cut by 2 bases, the J end by 15 bases, with 17 bases between. The CDR3 here is CASSLRAGEERFF. For the CDR3, the DNA is TGTGCCAGCAGTTTAAGGGCTGGTGAGGAACGGTTCTTC.

There are a few counts of this clonotype. The V call is TRBV20-1, the J call TRBJ2-2; D might be TRBD1 (5 bases). This CDR3 region has 14 residues. V was shortened by 6 bases and J by 6 bases, with 17 bases between the two germline ends. Germline CDR1 and CDR2: DFQATT and SNEGSKA (reference sequence). CDR3 nucleotide sequence: TGCAGTGCCCCGAGGCAGGGTGTAGCCGGGGAGCTGTTTTTT. Translated: CSAPRQGVAGELFF.

This clonotype has only a few counts. The CDR3 coding sequence is TGTGCCAGCAGCCCCCGGGGGAGCGGGGACAATGAGCAGTTCTTC. Encoded protein: CASSPRGSGDNEQFF. V usage is TRBV7-9 and J usage is TRBJ2-1; 7 positions match TRBD2. CDR1 and CDR2 (germline): SEHNR, FQNEAQ (reference sequence). The J segment lost 5 bases and the V segment lost 5 bases, leaving 9 bases of the junction unmatched. This CDR3 has 15 residues.

This clonotype appeared many times. V gene TRBV6-2 or TRBV6-3 combines with J gene TRBJ2-1, with 9 bases matching TRBD2. Germline V CDR1 and CDR2: MNHEY, SVGEGT. V was clipped by 6 bases and J by 4 bases; unmatched bases: 10. The CDR3 totals 16 residues. Here the CDR3 reads CASSRPSSGAYNEQFF. DNA of the CDR3: TGTGCCAGCAGCCGACCCTCTAGCGGGGCATACAATGAGCAGTTCTTC.

The chain joins TRBV29-1 to TRBJ1-2; 8 positions agree with TRBD1. The CDR3 is 12 residues long. Germline-derived CDR1 and CDR2 are SQVTM and ANQGSEA. V shed 3 bases, J shed 8 bases, and the junction held 5 bases outside the gene matches. Written as DNA, the CDR3 is TGCAGCGTTGACGCAGGGGGCTCGGGCTACACCTTC. Its protein product is CSVDAGGSGYTF. The variable domain in full, completed from reference TRBV29-1 and TRBJ1-2, reads SAVISQKPSRDICQRGTSLTIQCQVDSQVTMMFWYRQQPGQSLTLIATANQGSEATYESGFVIDKFPISRPNLTFSTLTVSNMSPEDSSIYLCSVDAGGSGYTFGSGTRLTVV.

This clonotype was counted between two and nine times. This rearrangement joins TRBV4-3 to TRBJ2-7; D not resolved. There are 15 residues in the CDR3. V gave up 0 bases and J gave up 7 bases, with 16 bases separating them. Looked up from germline, CDR1 is LGHNA and CDR2 is YSLEER. The DNA for the CDR3 is TGCGCCAGCAGCCAAGATTTCTCTGGGGTGCGAGAGCAGTACTTC. Protein: CASSQDFSGVREQYF.

This chain joins TRBV4-3 and TRBJ2-2, with TRBD1 matching 9 bases. Germline V CDR1 and CDR2: LGHNA, YSLEER. V shed 1 base, J shed 6 bases, and the junction held 9 bases outside the gene matches. The CDR3 is 17 amino acids. CDR3 nucleotides: TGCGCCAGCAGCCAAGCCTTGGGACAGGGAAAGTCCGGGGAGCTGTTTTTT. It is translated as CASSQALGQGKSGELFF.

The chain is built from TRBV4-1 and TRBJ2-5; 8 nucleotides agree with TRBD2. Germline V gene data show CDR1 as MGHRA and CDR2 as YSYEKL. The CDR3 is 15 amino acids. V trimming: 0 bases; J trimming: 6 bases; junction bases outside the gene matches: 6. In DNA form, the CDR3 reads TGCGCCAGCAGCCAAGATAAGGGCGGGGGGAAGACCCAGTACTTC. Translated: CASSQDKGGGKTQYF.

Only a few counts were recorded for this clonotype. This chain connects TRBV11-2 to TRBJ2-1; D is unclear. Germline V gene lookup returns CDR1 SGHAT and CDR2 FQNNGV. V lost 2 bases and J 10 bases, leaving 9 bases between the germline ends. The CDR3 totals 12 residues. The CDR3 DNA is TGTGCCAGCAGCTTAAGGCCGTGGGAGCAGTTCTTC. It is translated as CASSLRPWEQFF.

The J gene is TRBJ2-2, the V gene TRBV12-3 or TRBV12-4; D perhaps matches TRBD2 (5 bases). CDR3 length: 16 amino acids. V lost 5 bases, J lost 6 bases, and 19 bases lay in between. The CDR3 protein is CASSARGSPDAGELFF. DNA for the CDR3: TGTGCCAGCAGTGCCCGCGGGTCGCCCGACGCCGGGGAGCTGTTTTTT.

This clonotype has only a few counts. The chain employs TRBV6-1 and TRBJ1-1, with D perhaps matching TRBD1 (5 bases). The CDR3 has 13 residues. The germline CDR1 and CDR2 sequences are MNHNS and SASEGT. The germline V and J ends were trimmed by 6 bases and 4 bases, with 12 bases remaining between them. Here the CDR3 reads CASSVDSLTEAFF. The CDR3 DNA reads TGTGCCAGCAGCGTCGACAGTCTCACTGAAGCTTTCTTT.

This clonotype turned up a few times. The chain has TRBV18 and TRBJ2-5; the D call may be TRBD1 or TRBD2 (5 bases each). CDR1 is KGHSH and CDR2 is LQKENI in the germline V gene. This CDR3 contains 13 residues. V was cut by 8 bases and J by 5 bases, with 15 bases left in between. CDR3 sequence reads: CASRQGRRETQYF. CDR3 DNA sequence: TGTGCCAGCCGGCAGGGACGGCGCGAGACCCAGTACTTC.

This clonotype was observed a few times. The gene calls are TRBV18 and TRBJ1-4; 7 bases are a match to TRBD1. Germline V gives CDR1 KGHSH, CDR2 LQKENI. The V and J ends lost 8 bases and 5 bases, in that order; junction bases with no gene match: 5. The CDR3 sequence is 13 residues long. The CDR3 loop reads CASHMGQNEKLFF. The CDR3 DNA reads TGTGCCAGCCATATGGGACAGAATGAAAAACTGTTTTTT.

There are a few counts of this clonotype. V is TRBV7-2 and J is TRBJ1-2, with 8 bases aligning to TRBD1. The ends lost 5 bases at V and 3 bases at J; junction bases unmatched: 14. The germline V gene has CDR1 SGHTA and CDR2 FQGNSA. CDR3 length: 17 residues. CDR3 sequence reads: CASSPQHSTGVDYGYTF. For the CDR3, the DNA is TGTGCCAGCAGCCCCCAACATTCGACAGGGGTGGACTATGGCTACACCTTC.

In its sample, this clonotype was seen a few times. This chain joins TRBV25-1 and TRBJ2-1; D gene ambiguous. Germline V CDR1 and CDR2: MGHDK, SYGVNS. This CDR3 is 15 amino acids long. V gave up 1 base and J gave up 6 bases, with 13 bases separating them. This CDR3 is CASSESLGPSNEQFF. In nucleotides, the CDR3 is TGTGCCAGCAGTGAATCCCTGGGCCCCTCCAATGAGCAGTTCTTC. The full variable domain, its missing parts supplied by reference TRBV25-1 and TRBJ2-1, is EADIYQTPRYLVIGTGKKITLECSQTMGHDKMYWYQQDPGMELHLIHYSYGVNSTEKGDLSSESTVSRIRTEHFPLTLESARPSHTSQYLCASSESLGPSNEQFFGPGTRLTVL.

This clonotype showed up many times. At one boundary the junction diverges from the germline segment, which might be a read error. The V gene is TRBV5-1, the J gene TRBJ1-1; maybe TRBD1 (6 bases). The length of the CDR3 is 13 residues. CDR1 is SGHRS and CDR2 is YFSETQ in the germline V gene. The CDR3 loop reads CASSPTGNTEAFF. The CDR3 nucleotides are TGTGCCAGCAGCCCGACAGGGAACACTGAAGCTTTCTTT.

A few counts support this clonotype. V is TRBV12-3 or TRBV12-4 and J is TRBJ2-7; TRBD1 matches 7 bases. Trimming cost V 4 bases and J 1 base; bases outside gene matches: 10. This CDR3 has 16 residues. The CDR3 DNA follows: TGTGCCAGCAGTTCCGGGGACAGTTCAACGTCCTACGAGCAGTACTTC. Translation: CASSSGDSSTSYEQYF.

This clonotype was counted a few times. The genes are TRBV7-9 and TRBJ2-1; perhaps TRBD2 as D (6 bases). Between the trimmed V and J ends, which lost 6 bases and 8 bases, there was a span of 8 bases. The CDR3 consists of 11 residues. Germline V gene lookup returns CDR1 SEHNR and CDR2 FQNEAQ (reference sequence). The CDR3 here is CASREGDEQFF. The CDR3 region has the DNA TGTGCCAGCAGGGAGGGCGATGAGCAGTTCTTC. The entire variable domain, with the rest obtained from reference TRBV7-9 and TRBJ2-1, is as follows: DTGVSQNPRHKITKRGQNVTFRCDPISEHNRLYWYRQTLGQGPEFLTYFQNEAQLEKSRLLSDRFSAERPKGSFSTLEIQRTEQGDSAMYLCASREGDEQFFGPGTRLTVL.